The 28 T cell receptor beta chains below all came from one sample that was sequenced in a study of blood T cell repertoires in COVID-19. Assay used: immunoSEQ multiplex PCR; TCRdb lists only in-frame clones, some missing. The profile covers under 400,000 clones, with 70% to 90% appearing a single time and about 10% taken by the ten largest. The specimen sequenced was peripheral blood. These receptors all stem from a young woman with COVID-19, enrolled during active disease.

The chain links TRBV9 to TRBJ1-5; 8 nucleotides align to TRBD1. CDR1 is SGDLS, CDR2 YYNGEE, per germline. V was clipped by 3 bases and J by 5 bases; unmatched bases: 7. This CDR3 is built from 15 residues. The CDR3 region is CASSAGQASYQPQHF. The CDR3 bases are TGTGCCAGCAGCGCGGGACAGGCCTCCTATCAGCCCCAGCATTTT. Looking up the rest from reference TRBV9 and TRBJ1-5 gives the full variable domain: DSGVTQTPKHLITATGQRVTLRCSPRSGDLSVYWYQQSLDQGLQFLIQYYNGEERAKGNILERFSAQQFPDLHSELNLSSLELGDSALYFCASSAGQASYQPQHFGDGTRLSIL.

The chain couples TRBV7-3 to TRBJ2-6; D ambiguous. This CDR3 is 13 amino acids long. Germline-derived CDR1 and CDR2 are SGHTA and FQGTGA. Trimming removed 6 bases from V and 1 base from J, with 4 bases in between. CDR3 sequence: CASSQSGANVLTF. The CDR3 DNA is TGTGCCAGCAGTCAATCTGGGGCCAACGTCCTGACTTTC.

The chain joins TRBV5-1 to TRBJ2-3; the match to TRBD2 covers 7 bases. The CDR3 spans 16 residues. Germline values: CDR1 SGHRS, CDR2 YFSETQ. V lost 4 bases and J lost 4; bases outside the gene matches: 12. The CDR3 region has the DNA TGCGCCAGCAGCCCTACTCCAGAGCGGGACTCAGATACGCAGTATTTT. Protein product: CASSPTPERDSDTQYF.

The chain joins TRBV9 to TRBJ2-1, with 13 nucleotides matching TRBD2. This CDR3 region has 18 residues. V lost 2 bases to trimming and J lost 0 bases; unmatched junction nucleotides: 5. Germline loops: CDR1 SGDLS, CDR2 YYNGEE. This CDR3 is CASSVGLAGHSSYNEQFF. The DNA of the CDR3 is TGTGCCAGCAGCGTGGGACTAGCGGGACACAGCTCCTACAATGAGCAGTTCTTC.

The gene calls are TRBV30 and TRBJ2-6, with 7 bases aligning to TRBD1. CDR1 is GTSNPN, CDR2 SVGIG, per germline (reference sequence). With V trimmed by 0 bases and J by 3 bases, 5 bases remained unmatched. The CDR3 runs to 16 residues. CDR3 coding DNA: TGTGCCTGGAGTGTAAGGGGGCGTGGTGGGGCCAACGTCCTGACTTTC. Protein product: CAWSVRGRGGANVLTF.

This chain links TRBV5-1 with TRBJ2-1; 7 bases align to TRBD2. This CDR3 contains 16 residues. V gave up 4 bases and J gave up 4 bases; unmatched junction bases: 11. Germline V gene sequence: CDR1 SGHRS, CDR2 YFSETQ. CDR3 bases: TGCGCCAGCAGCCGCACCTCCGGACTAGTATACAATGAGCAGTTCTTC. It yields the protein CASSRTSGLVYNEQFF.

The CDR3 sequence: CASSPGTSGRATQYF. CDR3 DNA: TGTGCCAGCAGCCCCGGGACTAGCGGGAGAGCGACGCAGTATTTT. The V call is TRBV4-2, the J call TRBJ2-3; 14 nucleotides match TRBD2. Germline assignment: CDR1 LGHNA and CDR2 YNFKEQ. CDR3 length: 15 residues. The V and J ends lost 4 bases and 9 bases, in that order; junction bases with no gene match: 6.

The chain joins TRBV6-2 or TRBV6-3 to TRBJ2-1; TRBD2 might be the D (6 bases). The CDR3 contains 16 residues. Between the trimmed V and J ends, which lost 3 bases and 0 bases, there was a span of 12 bases. Per the germline V gene, CDR1 is MNHEY and CDR2 is SVGEGT. CDR3 sequence: CASSYRLTSSYNEQFF. The CDR3 DNA reads TGTGCCAGCAGTTATCGTCTGACTAGCTCCTACAATGAGCAGTTCTTC.

The rearrangement joins TRBV9 to TRBJ2-1; D is ambiguous. Trimming pared 0 bases from V and 7 bases from J, leaving 17 bases between. The CDR3 has 16 amino acids. CDR1 SGDLS and CDR2 YYNGEE come from the germline V gene. CDR3 residues: CASSVGPPQMANEQFF. The CDR3, as DNA: TGTGCCAGCAGCGTAGGGCCCCCGCAAATGGCAAATGAGCAGTTCTTC.

This clone turned up a few times. The chain employs TRBV4-3 and TRBJ2-7; D perhaps matches TRBD2 (5 bases). V was trimmed by 3 bases and J by 0 bases, leaving 9 bases between them. Germline CDR1 reads LGHNA; CDR2 reads YSLEER. CDR3 size: 14 residues. DNA of the CDR3: TGCGCCAGCAGCCACGGGGTGAGCTCCTACGAGCAGTACTTC. Translating gives CASSHGVSSYEQYF.

The V and J genes are TRBV11-2 and TRBJ2-7; D gene unclear. The germline V and J ends were trimmed by 1 base and 0 bases, with 7 bases remaining between them. The germline gives CDR1 SGHAT, CDR2 FQNNGV. CDR3 length: 14 amino acids. The CDR3 nucleotides read TGTGCCAGCAGCTTAGCTATCCCCTCCTACGAGCAGTACTTC. Protein sequence: CASSLAIPSYEQYF.

V and J are TRBV15 and TRBJ2-5; 11 positions match TRBD2. The CDR3 loop spans 15 amino acids. CDR1 and CDR2 from the germline V gene are LNHNV and YYDKDF (reference sequence). V lost 3 bases, J lost 2 bases, and 2 bases stayed unmatched. CDR3 residues: CATSRTSGIQETQYF. Here the CDR3 DNA reads TGTGCCACCAGCAGGACTAGCGGGATTCAAGAGACCCAGTACTTC.

This clone turned up a few times. The rearrangement uses TRBV24-1 and TRBJ2-3; D may be TRBD2 (5 bases). The germline gives CDR1 KGHDR, CDR2 SFDVKD. The V end lost 8 bases, the J end lost 0 bases, and 11 bases lay between the germline ends. The CDR3 extends over 14 amino acids. The CDR3 DNA reads as TGTGCCACCAAGGGTAGCGTTAGCACAGATACGCAGTATTTT. Translated, it gives CATKGSVSTDTQYF.

The chain is built from TRBV21-1 and TRBJ1-5. TRBV21-1 is a pseudogene segment. CDR3 size: 16 residues. The CDR3 region has the DNA TGTGCCAGCACCTCCGCGGGGTTAAGGAGCAATCAGCCCCAGCATTTT. Protein sequence: CASTSAGLRSNQPQHF.

This rearrangement joins TRBV5-1 to TRBJ2-6; 14 positions match TRBD2. Trimming at V came to 4 bases and at J to 2 bases, leaving 5 bases not matched to a gene. Per the germline V gene, CDR1 is SGHRS and CDR2 is YFSETQ. The CDR3 extends over 18 amino acids. The CDR3 region has the DNA TGCGCCAGCAGCCGGGGACTAGCGGGGGCGGCTGGGGCCAACGTCCTGACTTTC. It encodes CASSRGLAGAAGANVLTF.

The genes are TRBV30 and TRBJ2-5; 12 nucleotides agree with TRBD2. CDR1 is GTSNPN, CDR2 SVGIG, per germline (reference sequence). V lost 5 bases and J lost 5; bases outside the gene matches: 6. The length of the CDR3 is 14 residues. CDR3 nucleotides: TGTGCCTGGGGTCCCACTAGCGGGAGGGAGACCCAGTACTTC. It codes for CAWGPTSGRETQYF.

The rearrangement uses TRBV28 and TRBJ1-3; D gene ambiguous. V gave up 10 bases and J gave up 4 bases, with 17 bases separating them. Germline CDR1 is MDHEN and CDR2 is SYDVKM. CDR3 size: 14 residues. The CDR3 sequence is CATTPAAGGNTIYF. The CDR3 nucleotides read TGTGCCACCACCCCGGCGGCGGGGGGAAACACCATATATTTT.

This clone was picked up one time. This sequence joins TRBV21-1 and TRBJ2-3; the D call of TRBD1 is as the table states it, not checked on the DNA. TRBV21-1 is tagged as a pseudogene. This CDR3 has 15 amino acids. The CDR3 loop reads CASSKRGWSPDTQYF. CDR3 coding DNA: TGTGCCAGCAGCAAAAGGGGGTGGAGCCCAGATACGCAGTATTTT.

A word on this clone: This sample includes further DNA sequences coding for the same CDR3. The chain couples TRBV5-1 to TRBJ2-1; tentatively, D is TRBD1 (7 bases). The CDR3 length is 14 residues. The germline V and J ends were trimmed by 0 bases and 7 bases, with 11 bases remaining between them. Germline V gives CDR1 SGHRS, CDR2 YFSETQ. For the CDR3, the DNA is TGCGCCAGCAGCTTGGCGCCAGGGGGGAATGAGCAGTTCTTC. Amino acid sequence: CASSLAPGGNEQFF.

A word on this clone: This sample also contains other DNA sequences that code for the same CDR3. CDR3 DNA: TGCGCCAGCAGCCAAGTGGAAGGGGACACTGAAGCTTTCTTT. It yields the protein CASSQVEGDTEAFF. The rearrangement uses TRBV4-1 and TRBJ1-1; D is possibly TRBD1 (5 bases). Germline CDR1 reads MGHRA; CDR2 reads YSYEKL. Trimming cost V 1 base and J 3 bases, with 9 bases left between them. This CDR3 contains 14 residues.

This clone was observed a handful of times. The chain links TRBV27 to TRBJ2-1; possible D gene TRBD1, 5 bases. Germline-derived CDR1 and CDR2 are MNHEY and SMNVEV (reference sequence). This CDR3 is 15 amino acids long. V was clipped by 8 bases and J by 6 bases, with 20 bases between them. The CDR3 loop reads CASLTPSHGANEQFF. DNA of the CDR3: TGTGCCAGCTTAACGCCTTCTCATGGGGCCAATGAGCAGTTCTTC.

The table lists this clone with a few counts. The gene calls are TRBV28 and TRBJ1-3, with a possible D match to TRBD1 (6 bases). CDR1 and CDR2 from the germline V gene are MDHEN and SYDVKM. This CDR3 is 14 amino acids long. Trimming removed 5 bases from V and 3 bases from J, with 11 bases in between. This chain's CDR3 is CASSTQGFGNTIYF. The CDR3 DNA follows: TGTGCCAGCAGTACCCAGGGGTTTGGAAACACCATATATTTT.

This sequence joins TRBV27 and TRBJ2-1; possible D gene TRBD1, 5 bases. Trimming took 3 bases from V and 3 from J, leaving 9 bases between them. The CDR3 contains 14 residues. Per germline, CDR1 MNHEY and CDR2 SMNVEV (reference sequence). CDR3 residues: CASSFRVGYNEQFF. The CDR3 region has the DNA TGTGCCAGCAGTTTCAGGGTAGGCTACAATGAGCAGTTCTTC.

The chain employs TRBV19 and TRBJ1-1; no definite D call. V gave up 1 base and J gave up 1 base, with 4 bases separating them. CDR1 is LNHDA and CDR2 is SQIVND in the germline V gene (reference sequence). This CDR3 comprises 13 residues. The CDR3 region is CASSIVKNTEAFF. For the CDR3, the DNA is TGTGCCAGTAGTATAGTTAAGAACACTGAAGCTTTCTTT.

The chain joins TRBV9 to TRBJ2-2; 8 bases align to TRBD1. V shed 4 bases, J shed 2 bases, and the junction held 1 base outside the gene matches. The CDR3 extends over 14 amino acids. Germline V gives CDR1 SGDLS, CDR2 YYNGEE. CDR3 residues: CASSTGGNTGELFF. CDR3 in DNA: TGTGCCAGCAGCACAGGGGGTAACACCGGGGAGCTGTTTTTT.

This clone was observed once. The rearrangement joins TRBV18 to TRBJ2-2, with TRBD1 matching 7 bases. Germline V lookup: CDR1 KGHSH, CDR2 LQKENI. V was clipped by 5 bases and J by 0 bases; unmatched bases: 6. The CDR3 has 16 amino acids. The CDR3 sequence: CASSSTQGANTGELFF. DNA of the CDR3: TGTGCCAGCTCATCGACTCAGGGGGCGAACACCGGGGAGCTGTTTTTT.

The rearrangement uses TRBV7-9 and TRBJ1-1, with TRBD1 matching 7 bases. The V segment lost 5 bases and the J segment 2 bases; nucleotides outside the gene matches: 11. CDR3 length: 16 residues. Germline CDR1 and CDR2: SEHNR and FQNEAQ (reference sequence). CDR3 in DNA: TGTGCCAGCAGCGCCCAAGCCGGGACAGCCAACACTGAAGCTTTCTTT. It translates to CASSAQAGTANTEAFF.

The J gene is TRBJ2-7, the V gene TRBV5-5, with a tentative D call TRBD1 (5 bases). This CDR3 region has 15 residues. Germline lookup yields CDR1 SGHKS and CDR2 YYEKEE (reference sequence). Trimming stripped 4 bases from V and 1 base from J, with 15 bases between. CDR3 protein: CASSLYTGLSYEQYF. CDR3 nucleotide sequence: TGTGCCAGCAGCCTTTATACAGGTTTATCCTACGAGCAGTACTTC.